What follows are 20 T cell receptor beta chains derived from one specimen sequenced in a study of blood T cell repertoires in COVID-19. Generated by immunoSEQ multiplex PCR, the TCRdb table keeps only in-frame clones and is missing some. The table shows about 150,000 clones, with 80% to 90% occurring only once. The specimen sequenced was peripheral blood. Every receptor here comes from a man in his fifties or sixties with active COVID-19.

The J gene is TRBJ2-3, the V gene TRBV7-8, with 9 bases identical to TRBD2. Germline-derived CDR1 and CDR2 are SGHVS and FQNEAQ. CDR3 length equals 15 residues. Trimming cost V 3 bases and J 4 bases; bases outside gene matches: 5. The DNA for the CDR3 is TGTGCCAGCAGCTTCGGTGCGGGGGGGTCAGATACGCAGTATTTT. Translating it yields CASSFGAGGSDTQYF.

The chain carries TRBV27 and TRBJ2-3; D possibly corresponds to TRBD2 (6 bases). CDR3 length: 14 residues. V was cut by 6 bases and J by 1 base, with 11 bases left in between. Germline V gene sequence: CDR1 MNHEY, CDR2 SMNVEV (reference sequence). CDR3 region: CASRQSGRTDTQYF. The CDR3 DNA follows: TGTGCCAGCAGACAGAGCGGGCGCACAGATACGCAGTATTTT.

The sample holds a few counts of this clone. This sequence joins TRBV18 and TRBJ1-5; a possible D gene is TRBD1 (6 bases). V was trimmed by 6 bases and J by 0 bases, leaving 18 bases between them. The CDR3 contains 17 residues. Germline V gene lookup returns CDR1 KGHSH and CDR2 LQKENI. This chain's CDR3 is CASSQRDTTNSNQPQHF. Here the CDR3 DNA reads TGTGCCAGCTCGCAGCGGGACACAACAAATAGCAATCAGCCCCAGCATTTT.

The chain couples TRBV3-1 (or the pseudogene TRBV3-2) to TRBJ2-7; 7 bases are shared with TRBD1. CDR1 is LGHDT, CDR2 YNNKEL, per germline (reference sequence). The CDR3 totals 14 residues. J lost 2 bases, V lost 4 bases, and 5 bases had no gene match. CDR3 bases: TGTGCCAGCAGCCCCGGACAGGCCGCCTACGAGCAGTACTTC. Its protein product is CASSPGQAAYEQYF.

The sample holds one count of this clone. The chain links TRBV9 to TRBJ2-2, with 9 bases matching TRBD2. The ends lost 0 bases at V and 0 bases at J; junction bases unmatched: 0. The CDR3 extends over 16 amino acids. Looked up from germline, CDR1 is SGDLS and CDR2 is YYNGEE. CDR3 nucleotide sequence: TGTGCCAGCAGCGTAGTAGCGGGGGCGAACACCGGGGAGCTGTTTTTT. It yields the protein CASSVVAGANTGELFF.

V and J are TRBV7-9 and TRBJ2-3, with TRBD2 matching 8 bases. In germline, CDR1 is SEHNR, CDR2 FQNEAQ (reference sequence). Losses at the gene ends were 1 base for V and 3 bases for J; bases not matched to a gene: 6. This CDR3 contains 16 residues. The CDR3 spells CASSLVLGGATDTQYF. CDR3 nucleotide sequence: TGTGCCAGCAGCTTAGTACTCGGGGGGGCGACAGATACGCAGTATTTT.

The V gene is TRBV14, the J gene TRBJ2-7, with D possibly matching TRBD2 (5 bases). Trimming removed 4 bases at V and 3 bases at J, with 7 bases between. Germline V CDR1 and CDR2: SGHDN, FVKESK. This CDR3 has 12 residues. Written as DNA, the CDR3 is TGTGCCAGCAGCCCCCGGGGCTACGAGCAGTACTTC. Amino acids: CASSPRGYEQYF.

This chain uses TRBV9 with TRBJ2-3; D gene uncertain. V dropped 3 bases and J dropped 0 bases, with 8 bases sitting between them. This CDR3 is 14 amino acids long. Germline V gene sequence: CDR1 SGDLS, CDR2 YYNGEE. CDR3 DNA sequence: TGTGCCAGCAGCGCCCTGGAGAGCACAGATACGCAGTATTTT. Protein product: CASSALESTDTQYF.

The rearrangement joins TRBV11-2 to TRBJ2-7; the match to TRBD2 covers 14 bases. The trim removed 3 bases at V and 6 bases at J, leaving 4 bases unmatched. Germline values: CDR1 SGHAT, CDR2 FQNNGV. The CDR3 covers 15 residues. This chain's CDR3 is CASSFGLAGGLEQYF. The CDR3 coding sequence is TGTGCCAGCAGCTTCGGACTAGCGGGGGGTCTCGAGCAGTACTTC. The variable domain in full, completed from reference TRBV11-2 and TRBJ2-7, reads EAGVAQSPRYKIIEKRQSVAFWCNPISGHATLYWYQQILGQGPKLLIQFQNNGVVDDSQLPKDRFSAERLKGVDSTLKIQPAKLEDSAVYLCASSFGLAGGLEQYFGPGTRLTVT.

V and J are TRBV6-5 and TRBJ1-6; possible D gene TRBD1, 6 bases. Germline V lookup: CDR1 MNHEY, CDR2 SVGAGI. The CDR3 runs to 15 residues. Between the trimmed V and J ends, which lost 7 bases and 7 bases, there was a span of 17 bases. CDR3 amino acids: CASTIVGTGNSPLHF. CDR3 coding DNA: TGTGCCAGCACCATCGTAGGCACAGGGAATTCACCCCTCCACTTT.

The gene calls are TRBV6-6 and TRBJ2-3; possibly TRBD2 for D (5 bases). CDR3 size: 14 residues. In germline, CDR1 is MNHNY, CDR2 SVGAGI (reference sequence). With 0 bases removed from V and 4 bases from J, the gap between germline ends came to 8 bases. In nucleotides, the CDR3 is TGTGCCAGCAGTTACTCGAGGGCCGCAGATACGCAGTATTTT. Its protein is CASSYSRAADTQYF.

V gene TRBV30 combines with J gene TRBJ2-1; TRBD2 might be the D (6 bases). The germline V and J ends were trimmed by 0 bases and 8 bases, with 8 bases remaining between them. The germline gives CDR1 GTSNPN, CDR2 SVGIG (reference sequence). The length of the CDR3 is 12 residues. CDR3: CAWSVRGYEQFF. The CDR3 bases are TGTGCCTGGAGTGTACGGGGGTATGAGCAGTTCTTC.

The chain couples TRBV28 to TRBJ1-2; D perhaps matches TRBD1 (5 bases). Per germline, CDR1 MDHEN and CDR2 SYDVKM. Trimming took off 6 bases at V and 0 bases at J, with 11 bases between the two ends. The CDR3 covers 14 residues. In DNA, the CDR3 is TGTGCCAGCAGGCGGGACGCATCTAACTATGGCTACACCTTC. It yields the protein CASRRDASNYGYTF.

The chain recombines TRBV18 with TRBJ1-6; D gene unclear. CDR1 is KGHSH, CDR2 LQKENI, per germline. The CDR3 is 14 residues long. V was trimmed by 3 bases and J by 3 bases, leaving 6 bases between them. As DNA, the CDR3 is TGTGCCAGCTCACCCGAGTACTATAATTCACCCCTCCACTTT. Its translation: CASSPEYYNSPLHF. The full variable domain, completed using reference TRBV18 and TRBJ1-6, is NAGVMQNPRHLVRRRGQEARLRCSPMKGHSHVYWYRQLPEEGLKFMVYLQKENIIDESGMPKERFSAEFPKEGPSILRIQQVVRGDSAAYFCASSPEYYNSPLHFGNGTRLTVT.

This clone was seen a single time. The CDR3 nucleotides are TGTGCCAGCAGCTTAGGAGGTGAACCCACAGATACGCAGTATTTT. It translates to CASSLGGEPTDTQYF. The chain employs TRBV7-6 and TRBJ2-3, with D hard to call. The CDR3 is 15 residues long. Germline CDR1 and CDR2: SGHVS and FNYEAQ. With 1 base removed from V and 2 bases from J, the gap between germline ends came to 10 bases.

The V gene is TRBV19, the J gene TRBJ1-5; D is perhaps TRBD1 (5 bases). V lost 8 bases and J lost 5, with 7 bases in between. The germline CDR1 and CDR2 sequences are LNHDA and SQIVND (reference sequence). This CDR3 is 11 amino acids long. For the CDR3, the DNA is TGTGCCAGTGGAGGGGATCAGCCCCAGCATTTT. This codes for CASGGDQPQHF.

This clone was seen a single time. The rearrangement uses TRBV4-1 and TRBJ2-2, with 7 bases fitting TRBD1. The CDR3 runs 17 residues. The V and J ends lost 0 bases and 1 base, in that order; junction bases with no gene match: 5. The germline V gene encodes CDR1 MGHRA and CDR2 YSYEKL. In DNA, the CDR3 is TGCGCCAGCAGCCAAGATCCGAGGACAGGGAACACCGGGGAGCTGTTTTTT. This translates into CASSQDPRTGNTGELFF.

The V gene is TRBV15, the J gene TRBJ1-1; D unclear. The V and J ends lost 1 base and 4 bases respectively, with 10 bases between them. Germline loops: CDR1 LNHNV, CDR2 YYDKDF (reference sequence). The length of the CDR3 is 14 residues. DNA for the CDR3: TGTGCCACCAGCAGAGCCATTGAGGGCACTGAAGCTTTCTTT. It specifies CATSRAIEGTEAFF. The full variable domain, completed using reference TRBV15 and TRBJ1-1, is DAMVIQNPRYQVTQFGKPVTLSCSQTLNHNVMYWYQQKSSQAPKLLFHYYDKDFNNEADTPDNFQSRRPNTSFCFLDIRSPGLGDTAMYLCATSRAIEGTEAFFGQGTRLTVV.

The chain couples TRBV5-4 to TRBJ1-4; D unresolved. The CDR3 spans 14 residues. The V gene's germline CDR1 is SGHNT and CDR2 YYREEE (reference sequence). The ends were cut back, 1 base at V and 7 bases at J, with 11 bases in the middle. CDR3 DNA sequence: TGTGCCAGCAGCTTGAAGGACGGGAGTGAAAAACTGTTTTTT. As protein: CASSLKDGSEKLFF. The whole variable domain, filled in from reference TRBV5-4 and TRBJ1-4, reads ETGVTQSPTHLIKTRGQQVTLRCSSQSGHNTVSWYQQALGQGPQFIFQYYREEENGRGNFPPRFSGLQFPNYSSELNVNALELDDSALYLCASSLKDGSEKLFFGSGTQLSVL.

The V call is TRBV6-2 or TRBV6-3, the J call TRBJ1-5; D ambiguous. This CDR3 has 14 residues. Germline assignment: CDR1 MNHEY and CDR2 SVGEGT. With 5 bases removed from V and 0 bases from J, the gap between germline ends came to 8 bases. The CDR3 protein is CASSLRASNQPQHF. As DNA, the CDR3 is TGTGCCAGCAGTCTAAGAGCTAGCAATCAGCCCCAGCATTTT.